This entry concerns a single T cell receptor beta chain. Germline values: CDR1 SEHNR, CDR2 FQNEAQ (reference sequence). Germline trimming cut 5 bases from V and 5 bases from J; bases unmatched to any gene: 13. This CDR3 spans 16 amino acids. The record originates from a study of blood T cell repertoires in COVID-19. The overall study: COVID-19 samples collected from the United States, Italy and Spain covered acute and convalescent phases.

Sequencing used immunoSEQ multiplex PCR; TCRdb keeps in-frame clones, though not all of them. Of hundreds of thousands of clones in the sample, approximately 90% are singletons; the top ten hold roughly 1.4%. Sequenced input: peripheral blood. The sequence was obtained from a woman in her twenties or thirties with active or convalescent COVID-19. This chain connects TRBV7-9 to TRBJ2-7; 9 bases are shared with TRBD1. CDR3 protein: CASSPLTGGEGNEQYF. CDR3 DNA: TGTGCCAGCAGCCCGCTCACAGGGGGCGAAGGCAACGAGCAGTACTTC.